This is a list of T cell receptor beta chains from one sample in a study of blood T cell repertoires in COVID-19. Assay: immunoSEQ multiplex PCR; the TCRdb copy retains only in-frame clones and omits some. The sample lists over 140,000 clones; 70% to 80% were seen once. Sequenced material: peripheral blood. The receptors were sampled from a woman aged 50 to 60 with active or convalescent COVID-19. Each CDR3 is given with its conserved first and last residue. A D gene is named only where the DNA matches it firmly. Clone size appears in some rows only: once, few, many, or a class for an expanded clone.

TGTGCCAGCAGCCAAGACAGTTTCGACTACACCTTC	CASSQDSFDYTF	.	.	TRBV5-4	TRBJ1-2
TGTGCCAGCTCCCCCGGTGAAAATTCACCCCTCCACTTT	CASSPGENSPLHF	.	.	TRBV18	TRBJ1-6
TGTGCCATCAGTCAGGGACTAGCGGGAGAGGGTCGGGTGTACGAGCAGTACTTC	CAISQGLAGEGRVYEQYF	.	TRBD2	TRBV10-3	TRBJ2-7
TGCGCCAGCAGCTTGGGGCACGGGGAAGGGGCCAACGTCCTGACTTTC	CASSLGHGEGANVLTF	.	.	TRBV5-1	TRBJ2-6
TGTGCCAGCAGTGAATACGCGACTAGCACGGATACGCAGTATTTT	CASSEYATSTDTQYF	.	TRBD2	TRBV25-1	TRBJ2-3
TGTGCCAGCAGCTTAGACAGGGGGAACACTGAAGCTTTCTTT	CASSLDRGNTEAFF	few	TRBD1	TRBV7-2	TRBJ1-1
TGTGCCAGCGGACCTAGCGGGGGGGCCTACGAGCAGTACTTC	CASGPSGGAYEQYF	.	TRBD2	TRBV3-1/TRBV3-2	TRBJ2-7
TGTGCCATCAGTGCACAGAACACTGAAGCTTTCTTT	CAISAQNTEAFF	.	.	TRBV10-3	TRBJ1-1
TGTGCCAGCAGCTTAGACGGACAGACGTACAATGAGCAGTTCTTC	CASSLDGQTYNEQFF	.	.	TRBV11-3	TRBJ2-1
TGTGCCAGCGCCGTGGGTGCGGGGAATTCACCCCTCCACTTT	CASAVGAGNSPLHF	few	.	TRBV7-9	TRBJ1-6
TGCGCCAGCAGCTTGGCCCGGGGGGACAAAGCTTTCTTT	CASSLARGDKAFF	.	.	TRBV5-1	TRBJ1-1
TGTGCCGCACTCGGGGGACCCTCTGGAAACACCATATATTTT	CAALGGPSGNTIYF	few	.	TRBV6-5	TRBJ1-3
TGCGCCAGCAGCCAAGAGGGACAGGGCTACAATGAGCAGTTCTTC	CASSQEGQGYNEQFF	.	TRBD1	TRBV4-3	TRBJ2-1
TGTGCCAGCAGCCTGAGAACGGCGGGGAGGTCAGATACGCAGTATTTT	CASSLRTAGRSDTQYF	once	.	TRBV5-4	TRBJ2-3
TGTGCCAGCAGCCCGGACAATGAGCAGTTCTTC	CASSPDNEQFF	.	.	TRBV7-2	TRBJ2-1
TGTGCCAGCAGTTACTCTGGGACTGGGATCAATGAGCAGTTCTTC	CASSYSGTGINEQFF	few	.	TRBV6-5	TRBJ2-1
TGTGCCAGCAGCCGTGGGGGGATCAGCTCCTACGAGCAGTACTTC	CASSRGGISSYEQYF	.	.	TRBV11-1	TRBJ2-7
TGTGCCAGCAGGCAGGGGGTTTATAGCAATCAGCCCCAGCATTTT	CASRQGVYSNQPQHF	.	TRBD1	TRBV28	TRBJ1-5
TGTGCCAGTAGCGCCCGGACTACTTCCTACGAGCAGTACTTC	CASSARTTSYEQYF	few	.	TRBV19	TRBJ2-7
TGTGCCAGCAGCCTCGGGACAGCTAACTATGGCTACACCTTC	CASSLGTANYGYTF	.	TRBD1	TRBV7-2	TRBJ1-2
TGTGCCAGCAGCCAAGCGGGACACTCCAATCAGCCCCAGCATTTT	CASSQAGHSNQPQHF	.	.	TRBV3-1/TRBV3-2	TRBJ1-5
TGTGCCAGCAGTCTATCCCCCCAGAAAGATACGCAGTATTTT	CASSLSPQKDTQYF	.	.	TRBV28	TRBJ2-3
TGTGCCAGCAGTTTTCCCCCGACAGACCGGACAGGCAATGAAAAACTGTTTTTT	CASSFPPTDRTGNEKLFF	.	TRBD1	TRBV28	TRBJ1-4
TGTGCCAGCAGTTCCCGGAGGGCAAACTATGGCTACACCTTC	CASSSRRANYGYTF	.	.	TRBV6-2/TRBV6-3	TRBJ1-2
TGTGCCAGCAGCCAGACCGGGACTAGGAACAATGAGCAGTTCTTC	CASSQTGTRNNEQFF	.	TRBD2	TRBV5-6	TRBJ2-1
TGTGCCATCATCGGACAGGGTGGCACTGAAGCTTTCTTT	CAIIGQGGTEAFF	.	TRBD1	TRBV7-6	TRBJ1-1
TGTGCCAGCAGTGAAATCGACTTCACTGAAGCTTTCTTT	CASSEIDFTEAFF	once	.	TRBV6-1	TRBJ1-1
TGTGCCAGCAGTGAACTCGGTAAGGGGCCCTACGAGCAGTACTTC	CASSELGKGPYEQYF	.	.	TRBV6-1	TRBJ2-7
TGTGCCAGCAGTTTAAGTGGGCCAAACACCATATATTTT	CASSLSGPNTIYF	.	.	TRBV12-3/TRBV12-4	TRBJ1-3
TGTGCCAGCAGCGCAACGACAGGGACCTATAATTCACCCCTCCACTTT	CASSATTGTYNSPLHF	.	TRBD1	TRBV7-2	TRBJ1-6
TGCGCCAGCAGCTCGGGACAGGGTTACGAGCAGTACTTC	CASSSGQGYEQYF	.	TRBD1	TRBV5-1	TRBJ2-7
TGTGCCAGCAGCTTGATGGGACAGGGGAACACTGAAGCTTTCTTT	CASSLMGQGNTEAFF	.	TRBD1	TRBV7-9	TRBJ1-1
TGTGCCAGCAGCTTGGAGGGTAGCGGGGGGGCCAGGGCCGGGGAGCTGTTTTTT	CASSLEGSGGARAGELFF	.	TRBD2	TRBV5-4	TRBJ2-2
TGTGCCAGCTCACCTTTCTATGGGACAGCTAATGAAAAACTGTTTTTT	CASSPFYGTANEKLFF	.	TRBD1	TRBV18	TRBJ1-4
TGCGCCAGCAGCTCCCGCCGAGGAGGAAATGAGCAGTTCTTC	CASSSRRGGNEQFF	few	.	TRBV5-1	TRBJ2-1